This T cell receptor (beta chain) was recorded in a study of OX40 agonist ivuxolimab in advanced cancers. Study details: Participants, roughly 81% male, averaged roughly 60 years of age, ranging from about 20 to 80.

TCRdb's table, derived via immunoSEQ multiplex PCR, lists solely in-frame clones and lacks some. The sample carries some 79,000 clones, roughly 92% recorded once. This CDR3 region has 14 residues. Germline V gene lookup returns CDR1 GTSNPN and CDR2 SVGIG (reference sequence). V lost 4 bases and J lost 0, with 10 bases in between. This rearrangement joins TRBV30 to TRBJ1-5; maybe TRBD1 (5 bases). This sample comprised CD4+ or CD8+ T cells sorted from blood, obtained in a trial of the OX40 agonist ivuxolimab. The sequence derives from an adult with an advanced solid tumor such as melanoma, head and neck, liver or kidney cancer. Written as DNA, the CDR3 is TGTGCCTGGAATGGGGGTCATAGCAATCAGCCCCAGCATTTT. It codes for CAWNGGHSNQPQHF.